The 13 T cell receptor beta chains below were found in one sample sequenced in a study of blood T cells in healthy people across ages. The authors ran a second PCR of roughly 6 to 12 cycles using a sample-barcoded 5' primer and a J-beta primer mix. Using its own MiXCR run on the 5' RACE reads, TCRdb lists one record per CDR3 protein. Here the sample spans around 700,000 distinct CDR3 sequences, around a quarter being singletons. The same sample was also used in a study of T cells of mothers and their children.

The sequenced sample was blood. The receptors here all came from a boy aged 5-17 years in good health.

The chain is built from TRBV11-1 and TRBJ2-3; D might be TRBD1 (6 bases). Trimming removed 5 bases from V and 4 bases from J, with 28 bases in between. The CDR3 has 19 residues. Germline CDR1 SGHAT, CDR2 FQDESV (reference sequence). In DNA, the CDR3 is TGTGCCAGCAGCGTATTCCCAGCGAGTGCGGACAGTTCGCCAGATACGCAGTATTTT. It yields the protein CASSVFPASADSSPDTQYF.

J is TRBJ2-1 and V is TRBV24-1, with TRBD1 identical over 9 bases. Trimming took 4 bases from V and 3 from J; bases not matched to a gene: 6. Germline V gene data show CDR1 as KGHDR and CDR2 as SFDVKD. There are 16 residues in the CDR3. CDR3 region: CATSDPDRGDYNEQFF. CDR3 in DNA: TGTGCCACCAGTGACCCGGACAGGGGTGACTACAATGAGCAGTTCTTC.

This clonotype was observed a few times. This chain connects TRBV2 to TRBJ2-7, with D perhaps matching TRBD1 or TRBD2 (5 bases each). Matching the DNA end better, TRBJ2-5 makes the J call doubtful. This CDR3 contains 13 residues. Germline lookup yields CDR1 SNHLY and CDR2 FYNNEI. For the CDR3, the DNA is TGTGCCAGCAGGGGGGTTTTGCAAGAGACCCAGTACTTC. Its translation: CASRGVLQETQYF.

V and J are TRBV29-1 and TRBJ2-5; 10 positions agree with TRBD2. This CDR3 has 13 amino acids. CDR1 SQVTM and CDR2 ANQGSEA come from the germline V gene. J was trimmed by 5 bases and V by 4 bases; bases with no gene match: 4. The CDR3 reads CSVGLAGVETQYF. The CDR3 DNA reads TGCAGCGTTGGGCTAGCGGGGGTTGAGACCCAGTACTTC.

This rearrangement joins TRBV9 to TRBJ1-2; D is unclear. The germline CDR1 and CDR2 sequences are SGDLS and YYNGEE. The CDR3 contains 14 residues. Trimming left V 0 bases short and J 8 bases short, with 14 bases between. As DNA, the CDR3 is TGTGCCAGCAGCGTAGCGGGCCTTCATCAGGGCTACACCTTC. Translation: CASSVAGLHQGYTF. Full variable domain (remainder filled in from reference TRBV9 and TRBJ1-2): DSGVTQTPKHLITATGQRVTLRCSPRSGDLSVYWYQQSLDQGLQFLIQYYNGEERAKGNILERFSAQQFPDLHSELNLSSLELGDSALYFCASSVAGLHQGYTFGSGTRLTVV.

This clonotype was observed a handful of times. At one end the junction does not follow the germline gene, possibly because of a read error. This rearrangement joins TRBV27 to TRBJ2-4, with no clear D. Germline CDR1 is MNHEY and CDR2 is SMNVEV (reference sequence). CDR3 length: 15 amino acids. This CDR3 reads CASSLNAFAKSIQYF. Written as DNA, the CDR3 is TGTGCCAGCAGTTTGAATGCGTTTGCCAAAAGCATTCAGTACTTC.

V is TRBV4-2 and J is TRBJ2-5, with D perhaps assigned TRBD1 or TRBD2 (6 bases each). The germline V gene encodes CDR1 LGHNA and CDR2 YNFKEQ. V shed 1 base and J shed 4 bases, with 28 bases lying between them. The CDR3 runs to 20 residues. CDR3 DNA: TGTGCCAGCAGCCAAGGAGGGGGGCTACCCTTTGGAGAAGGGCGAGAGACCCAGTACTTC. Its translation is CASSQGGGLPFGEGRETQYF.

The genes are TRBV7-9 and TRBJ2-3; the match to TRBD2 covers 7 bases. Germline CDR1 is SEHNR and CDR2 is FQNEAQ (reference sequence). Unmatched junction bases numbered 5, after V lost 5 bases and J lost 0 bases. The CDR3 is made up of 15 amino acids. The CDR3 DNA is TGTGCCAGCAGCAACCGGGACTATAGCACAGATACGCAGTATTTT. Translated: CASSNRDYSTDTQYF.

V is TRBV29-1 and J is TRBJ2-1; unclear D gene. V shed 3 bases and J shed 1 base, with 16 bases lying between them. Germline V lookup: CDR1 SQVTM, CDR2 ANQGSEA. CDR3 size: 16 residues. The CDR3 DNA sequence: TGCAGCGTTGAGGGGATGGGGATGGGGTCCTACAATGAGCAGTTCTTC. Translated, it gives CSVEGMGMGSYNEQFF.

This clonotype occurred many times. The chain is built from TRBV7-2 and TRBJ1-2; 8 positions agree with TRBD1. Germline V gene data show CDR1 as SGHTA and CDR2 as FQGNSA. The CDR3 is 13 residues long. After removal of 8 bases from V and 4 bases from J, the junction contained 6 bases not matched to a gene. CDR3 bases: TGTGCCAGCTCACCTGACAGGGGCTATGGCTACACCTTC. Translation: CASSPDRGYGYTF.

The sample holds a few counts of this clonotype. This chain connects TRBV7-2 to TRBJ2-2; either TRBD1 or TRBD2 may fit D (5 bases each). The CDR3 runs to 15 residues. Germline V gene lookup returns CDR1 SGHTA and CDR2 FQGNSA. The V end was cut by 5 bases, the J end by 5 bases, with 15 bases between. The CDR3 region has the DNA TGTGCCAGCAGCACCGGGGACCCCCGAACCGGGGAGCTGTTTTTT. Residues: CASSTGDPRTGELFF.

V is TRBV20-1 and J is TRBJ2-3, with 12 bases fitting TRBD2. This CDR3 is built from 14 residues. J gave up 4 bases and V 8 bases, and 7 bases lay outside the gene matches. Germline V gives CDR1 DFQATT, CDR2 SNEGSKA (reference sequence). DNA for the CDR3: TGCAGTACCTCGACTAGCGGGGGAGCAGATACGCAGTATTTT. As protein: CSTSTSGGADTQYF.

V usage is TRBV28 and J usage is TRBJ1-4; 9 bases agree with TRBD1. The junction had 8 bases not matched to a gene; V was cut back by 6 bases and J by 3 bases. CDR3 length: 16 residues. Germline V gene sequence: CDR1 MDHEN, CDR2 SYDVKM. In DNA form, the CDR3 reads TGTGCCAGCAGCTGGACAGGGGTTTCGGCTAATGAAAAACTGTTTTTT. Its protein is CASSWTGVSANEKLFF.